The 24 T cell receptor beta chains listed next were all sequenced from one sample in a study of blood T cell repertoires in COVID-19. The method was immunoSEQ multiplex PCR; TCRdb's version includes in-frame clones alone and lacks a portion of them. The table lists 50,000 to 55,000 clones, 86% of them singletons. The sequencing input was peripheral blood. The receptors were sampled from a man older than 75 with acute or convalescent COVID-19.

The chain employs TRBV19 and TRBJ2-7; 10 bases match TRBD2. V dropped 5 bases and J dropped 6; count of bases not matched to a gene: 4. Looked up from germline, CDR1 is LNHDA and CDR2 is SQIVND (reference sequence). CDR3 length: 13 residues. Here the CDR3 reads CASSFSGGGEQYF. CDR3 nucleotide sequence: TGTGCCAGTAGTTTCAGCGGGGGGGGCGAGCAGTACTTC. Based on the CDR3 plus reference TRBV19 and TRBJ2-7, the full variable domain is DGGITQSPKYLFRKEGQNVTLSCEQNLNHDAMYWYRQDPGQGLRLIYYSQIVNDFQKGDIAEGYSVSREKKESFPLTVTSAQKNPTAFYLCASSFSGGGEQYFGPGTRLTVT.

The chain links TRBV11-3 to TRBJ2-3, with 7 nucleotides matching TRBD2. V gave up 6 bases and J gave up 2 bases; unmatched junction bases: 11. The CDR3 is 16 amino acids. Germline values: CDR1 SGHNT, CDR2 YENEEA. The CDR3 spells CASSPPSGGDTDTQYF. The CDR3 DNA sequence: TGTGCCAGCAGTCCCCCCTCTGGGGGGGACACAGATACGCAGTATTTT.

The V call is TRBV5-1, the J call TRBJ2-2; a weak D match, TRBD1 (5 bases). The germline V and J ends were trimmed by 0 bases and 7 bases, with 13 bases remaining between them. The length of the CDR3 is 15 residues. Germline lookup yields CDR1 SGHRS and CDR2 YFSETQ. CDR3 amino acids: CASSLGSGFGGELFF. CDR3 nucleotide sequence: TGCGCCAGCAGCTTGGGGTCAGGGTTCGGCGGGGAGCTGTTTTTT.

The chain joins TRBV13 to TRBJ2-3; 8 positions match TRBD2. Germline values: CDR1 PRHDT, CDR2 FYEKMQ (reference sequence). With 5 bases clipped from V and 8 bases from J, the junction kept 15 bases outside the gene matches. This CDR3 contains 16 residues. This CDR3 is CASSLPGRGGRGTQYF. CDR3 in DNA: TGTGCCAGCAGCCTCCCAGGCCGCGGGGGGCGGGGTACGCAGTATTTT.

The table lists this clone with a count of one. The chain carries TRBV30 and TRBJ1-6; possibly TRBD1 for D (6 bases). The CDR3 is 15 amino acids. The germline V gene encodes CDR1 GTSNPN and CDR2 SVGIG (reference sequence). Trimming stripped 2 bases from V and 7 bases from J, with 15 bases between. The CDR3 DNA follows: TGTGCCTGGAGTAGAGGACAGCTGCCCAATTCACCCCTCCACTTT. As protein: CAWSRGQLPNSPLHF.

The chain recombines TRBV6-2 or TRBV6-3 with TRBJ2-5, with TRBD2 matching over 14 bases. Germline loops: CDR1 MNHEY, CDR2 SVGEGT. CDR3 length: 18 residues. V lost 2 bases to trimming and J lost 4 bases; unmatched junction nucleotides: 9. DNA for the CDR3: TGTGCCAGCAGTTACCCGACTAGCGGGGGGGCAGGAGGAGAGACCCAGTACTTC. This encodes CASSYPTSGGAGGETQYF.

CDR3 bases: TGTGCCAGCAGAAAAGGGACAGCTAGAAATCAGCCCCAGCATTTT. Protein: CASRKGTARNQPQHF. The chain employs TRBV2 and TRBJ1-5; 7 bases fit TRBD1. The CDR3 consists of 15 residues. Germline CDR1 is SNHLY and CDR2 is FYNNEI. V dropped 6 bases and J dropped 4; count of bases not matched to a gene: 9.

V is TRBV5-5 and J is TRBJ1-4; D not certain. Germline V gives CDR1 SGHKS, CDR2 YYEKEE (reference sequence). The ends were cut back, 0 bases at V and 8 bases at J, with 8 bases in the middle. The CDR3 contains 13 residues. CDR3 region: CASSLGGHEKLFF. CDR3 in DNA: TGTGCCAGCAGCTTGGGAGGGCACGAAAAACTGTTTTTT.

J is TRBJ2-5 and V is TRBV7-9; TRBD1 matches 9 bases. V trimming: 5 bases; J trimming: 0 bases; junction bases outside the gene matches: 4. The CDR3 extends over 15 amino acids. Germline assignment: CDR1 SEHNR and CDR2 FQNEAQ (reference sequence). CDR3 loop: CASSLGQGYQETQYF. The CDR3 nucleotides read TGTGCCAGCAGCCTCGGACAGGGGTACCAAGAGACCCAGTACTTC.

This chain uses TRBV6-5 with TRBJ1-5; D gene ambiguous. The V and J ends lost 0 bases and 2 bases respectively, with 5 bases between them. In germline, CDR1 is MNHEY, CDR2 SVGAGI. The CDR3 runs to 14 residues. CDR3 coding DNA: TGTGCCAGCAGTTACTCGAGTGGCAATCAGCCCCAGCATTTT. Protein: CASSYSSGNQPQHF.

The rearrangement links TRBV5-1 to TRBJ2-2, with D possibly TRBD2 on 6 matching bases. The CDR3 contains 16 residues. Germline V gives CDR1 SGHRS, CDR2 YFSETQ. Trimming stripped 4 bases from V and 6 bases from J, with 19 bases between. CDR3 protein: CASSLPGLGVPGELFF. The CDR3 DNA sequence: TGCGCCAGCAGCCTACCGGGACTGGGGGTGCCCGGGGAGCTGTTTTTT.

The chain has TRBV6-5 and TRBJ2-1; 16 bases line up with TRBD2. V was pared by 4 bases and J by 13 bases, with 7 bases of the junction left unmatched. The CDR3 runs to 15 residues. Looked up from germline, CDR1 is MNHEY and CDR2 is SVGAGI. CDR3 bases: TGTGCCAGCAGTTCCCCGGGACTAGCGGGGGGGCGACAGTTCTTC. This translates into CASSSPGLAGGRQFF.

The rearrangement joins TRBV27 to TRBJ1-6, with TRBD1 as a possible D gene (6 bases). CDR1 MNHEY and CDR2 SMNVEV come from the germline V gene (reference sequence). This CDR3 region has 15 residues. V lost 5 bases and J lost 9, with 17 bases in between. The CDR3 nucleotides are TGTGCCAGCAGTCCCGCCAGGGGCGCGGGTTCACCCCTCCACTTT. Translated, it gives CASSPARGAGSPLHF.

The chain joins TRBV12-3 or TRBV12-4 to TRBJ2-1, with D possibly matching TRBD1 (6 bases). V lost 5 bases, J lost 12 bases, and 14 bases lay in between. This CDR3 contains 12 residues. In nucleotides, the CDR3 is TGTGCCAGCAGTCCCTCCTTAGGGGGGCAGTTCTTC. It yields the protein CASSPSLGGQFF.

This chain uses TRBV5-1 with TRBJ1-5; the match to TRBD1 covers 9 bases. The CDR3 has 15 residues. The germline gives CDR1 SGHRS, CDR2 YFSETQ. V trimming: 4 bases; J trimming: 6 bases; junction bases outside the gene matches: 8. The CDR3 DNA follows: TGCGCCAGCAGCGAGGAGGGACAGGGCAGTCAGCCCCAGCATTTT. It encodes CASSEEGQGSQPQHF.

The sample holds one count of this clone. The J gene is TRBJ2-5, the V gene TRBV7-9; TRBD2 matches 8 bases. In germline, CDR1 is SEHNR, CDR2 FQNEAQ (reference sequence). The CDR3 contains 15 residues. J gave up 0 bases and V 1 base, and 1 base lay outside the gene matches. The CDR3 loop is CASSLGTSNQETQYF. CDR3 nucleotides: TGTGCCAGCAGCTTAGGGACTAGCAACCAAGAGACCCAGTACTTC.

This rearrangement joins TRBV6-5 to TRBJ1-2; D call uncertain. Germline V gene data show CDR1 as MNHEY and CDR2 as SVGAGI. This CDR3 has 13 amino acids. Trimming left V 7 bases short and J 2 bases short, with 11 bases between. CDR3 coding DNA: TGTGCCAGCACACAGTCCAAGAACTATGGCTACACCTTC. Amino acid sequence: CASTQSKNYGYTF.

The J gene is TRBJ1-5, the V gene TRBV15; a weak D match, TRBD1 (5 bases). V lost 0 bases to trimming and J lost 5 bases, with 5 bases between them. The CDR3 is 13 residues long. Per germline, CDR1 LNHNV and CDR2 YYDKDF (reference sequence). CDR3 nucleotide sequence: TGTGCCACCAGCAGAGAAGGGGATCAGCCCCAGCATTTT. This translates into CATSREGDQPQHF.

This chain uses TRBV7-2 with TRBJ2-3; a possible D gene is TRBD2 (7 bases). Germline CDR1 SGHTA, CDR2 FQGNSA. V was shortened by 0 bases and J by 2 bases, with 9 bases between the two germline ends. This CDR3 region has 15 residues. For the CDR3, the DNA is TGTGCCAGCAGCTTAGCGGGGGGGCACACAGATACGCAGTATTTT. It specifies CASSLAGGHTDTQYF.

The J gene is TRBJ2-1, the V gene TRBV5-1, with TRBD1 matching over 7 bases. CDR3 length equals 15 residues. Germline loops: CDR1 SGHRS, CDR2 YFSETQ. V was clipped by 3 bases and J by 2 bases; unmatched bases: 5. This CDR3 reads CASSSGTDTYNEQFF. CDR3 nucleotides: TGCGCCAGCAGCTCCGGGACAGATACCTACAATGAGCAGTTCTTC.

The rearrangement joins TRBV18 to TRBJ2-1, with a tentative D call TRBD2 (6 bases). Germline V gives CDR1 KGHSH, CDR2 LQKENI. The CDR3 loop spans 15 amino acids. Deletions cut 0 bases from V and 0 bases from J, with 6 bases between. The CDR3 spells CASSPPGGSYNEQFF. CDR3 DNA sequence: TGTGCCAGCTCACCACCGGGGGGCTCCTACAATGAGCAGTTCTTC.

In DNA, the CDR3 is TGTGCCAGCAGCTTACAGGGGGCGCCTAACACTGAAGCTTTCTTT. Encoded protein: CASSLQGAPNTEAFF. This chain joins TRBV7-9 and TRBJ1-1, with 8 bases lining up with TRBD1. CDR3 size: 15 residues. V dropped 2 bases and J dropped 2; count of bases not matched to a gene: 4. Germline V gene sequence: CDR1 SEHNR, CDR2 FQNEAQ (reference sequence).

The CDR3 loop is CASSLSWGEETQYF. The CDR3 coding sequence is TGTGCCAGCAGCCTATCATGGGGGGAAGAGACCCAGTACTTC. The chain joins TRBV9 to TRBJ2-5, with D possibly being TRBD2 (6 bases). Deletions cut 4 bases from V and 3 bases from J, with 13 bases between. Per the germline V gene, CDR1 is SGDLS and CDR2 is YYNGEE. The CDR3 loop spans 14 amino acids.

V gene TRBV9 combines with J gene TRBJ1-3, with 10 bases that match TRBD1. The CDR3 covers 18 residues. V gave up 0 bases and J gave up 2 bases; unmatched junction bases: 8. Germline V lookup: CDR1 SGDLS, CDR2 YYNGEE. The CDR3: CASSVGGQGEFAGNTIYF. Here the CDR3 DNA reads TGTGCCAGCAGCGTAGGCGGACAGGGGGAGTTCGCTGGAAACACCATATATTTT.